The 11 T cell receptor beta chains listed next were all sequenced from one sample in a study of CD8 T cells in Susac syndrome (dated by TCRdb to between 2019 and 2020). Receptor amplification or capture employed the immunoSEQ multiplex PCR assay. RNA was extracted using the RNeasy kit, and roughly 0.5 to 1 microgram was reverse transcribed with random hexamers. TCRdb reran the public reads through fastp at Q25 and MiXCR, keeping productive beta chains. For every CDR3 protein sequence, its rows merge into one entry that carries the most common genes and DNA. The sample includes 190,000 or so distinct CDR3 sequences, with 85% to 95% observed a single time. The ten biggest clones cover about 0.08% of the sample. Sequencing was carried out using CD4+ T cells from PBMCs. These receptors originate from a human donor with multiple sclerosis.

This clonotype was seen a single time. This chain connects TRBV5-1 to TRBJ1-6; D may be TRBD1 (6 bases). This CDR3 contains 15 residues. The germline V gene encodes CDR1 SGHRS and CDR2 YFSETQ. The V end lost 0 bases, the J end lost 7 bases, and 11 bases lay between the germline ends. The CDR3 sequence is CASSLVAGENSPLHF. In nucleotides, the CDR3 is TGCGCCAGCAGCTTGGTGGCAGGGGAGAATTCACCCCTCCACTTT.

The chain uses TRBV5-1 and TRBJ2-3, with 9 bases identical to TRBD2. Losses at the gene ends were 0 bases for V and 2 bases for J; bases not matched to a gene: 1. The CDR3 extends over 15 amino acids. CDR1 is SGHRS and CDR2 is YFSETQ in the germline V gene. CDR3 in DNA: TGCGCCAGCAGCTTGGAGCGGGGGGACACAGATACGCAGTATTTT. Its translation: CASSLERGDTDTQYF.

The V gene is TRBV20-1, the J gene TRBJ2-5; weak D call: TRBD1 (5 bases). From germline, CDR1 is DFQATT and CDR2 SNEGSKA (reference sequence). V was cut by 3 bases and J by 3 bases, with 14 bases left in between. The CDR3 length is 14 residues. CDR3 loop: CSASPLTREETQYF. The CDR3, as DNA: TGCAGTGCTAGCCCGTTAACCAGGGAAGAGACCCAGTACTTC.

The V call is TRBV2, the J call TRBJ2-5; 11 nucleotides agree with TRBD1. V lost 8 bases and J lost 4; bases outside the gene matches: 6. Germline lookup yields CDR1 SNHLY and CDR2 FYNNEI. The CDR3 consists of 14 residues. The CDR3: CASGWTGGAETQYF. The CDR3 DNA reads TGTGCCAGCGGTTGGACAGGGGGCGCAGAGACCCAGTACTTC.

This CDR3 is CASSLGRPGAQETQYF. CDR3 DNA sequence: TGTGCCAGCAGTTTAGGTCGACCGGGGGCCCAAGAGACCCAGTACTTC. This rearrangement joins TRBV27 to TRBJ2-5; D may correspond to TRBD1 or TRBD2 (6 bases each). V was clipped by 2 bases and J by 1 base, with 14 bases between them. The CDR3 loop spans 16 amino acids. Germline loops: CDR1 MNHEY, CDR2 SMNVEV (reference sequence).

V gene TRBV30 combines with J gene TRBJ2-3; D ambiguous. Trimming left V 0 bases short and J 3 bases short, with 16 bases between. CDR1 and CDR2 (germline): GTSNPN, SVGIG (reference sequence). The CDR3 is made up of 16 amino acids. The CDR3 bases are TGTGCCTGGAGTGTGTCACCATCCCTTGGGACAGATACGCAGTATTTT. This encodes CAWSVSPSLGTDTQYF.

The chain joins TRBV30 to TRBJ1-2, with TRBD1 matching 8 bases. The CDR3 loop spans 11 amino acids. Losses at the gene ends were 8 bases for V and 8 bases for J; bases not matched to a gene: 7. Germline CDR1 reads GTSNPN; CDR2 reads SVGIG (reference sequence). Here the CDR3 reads CAGKTGEGYTF. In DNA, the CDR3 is TGTGCCGGAAAGACAGGGGAAGGCTACACCTTC.

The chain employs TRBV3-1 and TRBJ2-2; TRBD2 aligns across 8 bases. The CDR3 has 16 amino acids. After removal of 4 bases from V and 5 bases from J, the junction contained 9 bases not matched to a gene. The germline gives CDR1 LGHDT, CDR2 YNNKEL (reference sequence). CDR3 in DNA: TGTGCCAGCAGCCCCCGGGGGGGACTCACGACCGGGGAGCTGTTTTTT. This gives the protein CASSPRGGLTTGELFF. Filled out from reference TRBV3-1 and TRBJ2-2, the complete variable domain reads DTAVSQTPKYLVTQMGNDKSIKCEQNLGHDTMYWYKQDSKKFLKIMFSYNNKELIINETVPNRFSPKSPDKAHLNLHINSLELGDSAVYFCASSPRGGLTTGELFFGEGSRLTVL.

The CDR3 sequence is CSVPLAGVTDTQYF. CDR3 nucleotides: TGCAGCGTGCCCCTAGCGGGGGTCACAGATACGCAGTATTTT. This chain links TRBV29-1 with TRBJ2-3, with 10 bases lining up with TRBD2. This CDR3 region has 14 residues. V shed 6 bases, J shed 2 bases, and the junction held 5 bases outside the gene matches. Per the germline V gene, CDR1 is SQVTM and CDR2 is ANQGSEA.

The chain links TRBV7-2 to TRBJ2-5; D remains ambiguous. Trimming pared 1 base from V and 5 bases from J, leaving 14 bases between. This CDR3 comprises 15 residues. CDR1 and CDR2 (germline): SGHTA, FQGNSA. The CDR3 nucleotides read TGTGCCAGCAGCTTAGTCCAAGGCAGCGACGAGACCCAGTACTTC. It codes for CASSLVQGSDETQYF.

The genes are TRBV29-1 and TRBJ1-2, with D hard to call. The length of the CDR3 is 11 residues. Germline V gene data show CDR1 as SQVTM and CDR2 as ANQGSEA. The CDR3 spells CGAWTNYGYTF. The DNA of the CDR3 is TGCGGAGCGTGGACTAACTATGGCTACACCTTC.